These T cell receptor beta chains were read from a single sample in a study of T cell responses to AZD1222 COVID-19 vaccine. The table came from immunoSEQ multiplex PCR; TCRdb's copy has only in-frame clones and leaves some out. The sample lists some 100,000 clones; roughly 89% were seen once. Sample: peripheral blood, taken on day 0 of AZD1222 vaccination. The receptors were gathered from an adult in good health. The CDR3 runs from the conserved cysteine through the conserved F or W. The order of the fields is clone size, V gene, J gene, D gene, CDR3 protein, CDR3 DNA. D genes are given only for firm matches. Clone size is shown for a subset of rows, as once, few, many or a class of expanded clone.

clone_size: -
v_call: TRBV5-1
j_call: TRBJ2-7
d_call: -
cdr3_aa: CASSLTGTHTYEQYF
cdr3_nt: TGCGCCAGCAGTTTAACCGGGACACATACCTACGAGCAGTACTTC

clone_size: -
v_call: TRBV28
j_call: TRBJ1-2
d_call: -
cdr3_aa: CASTLLVRDRFNGYTF
cdr3_nt: TGTGCCAGCACCCTATTGGTTCGGGACCGATTTAATGGCTACACCTTC

clone_size: -
v_call: TRBV21-1
j_call: TRBJ2-2
d_call: -
cdr3_aa: CASSPPSTGDTGELFF
cdr3_nt: TGTGCCAGCAGCCCTCCTTCGACAGGGGACACCGGGGAGCTGTTTTTT

clone_size: -
v_call: TRBV2
j_call: TRBJ2-5
d_call: TRBD1
cdr3_aa: CASRSGQGETQYF
cdr3_nt: TGTGCCAGCAGGTCGGGACAGGGTGAGACCCAGTACTTC

clone_size: -
v_call: TRBV3-1/TRBV3-2
j_call: TRBJ2-7
d_call: TRBD2
cdr3_aa: CASSPSRGGSYEQYF
cdr3_nt: TGTGCCAGCAGCCCGTCGCGGGGGGGCTCCTACGAGCAGTACTTC

clone_size: once
v_call: TRBV28
j_call: TRBJ2-7
d_call: TRBD1
cdr3_aa: CASSPPGQGTYEQYF
cdr3_nt: TGTGCCAGCAGTCCCCCGGGACAGGGGACCTACGAGCAGTACTTC

clone_size: -
v_call: TRBV19
j_call: TRBJ1-5
d_call: -
cdr3_aa: CASTWAGLNQPQHF
cdr3_nt: TGTGCCAGTACCTGGGCGGGTTTGAATCAGCCCCAGCATTTT

clone_size: -
v_call: TRBV11-3
j_call: TRBJ2-7
d_call: -
cdr3_aa: CASSLDAGYSYEQYF
cdr3_nt: TGTGCCAGCAGCTTAGATGCGGGGTACTCCTACGAGCAGTACTTC

clone_size: -
v_call: TRBV19
j_call: TRBJ1-5
d_call: TRBD1
cdr3_aa: CASTEQGVGQPQHF
cdr3_nt: TGTGCCAGTACAGAACAGGGGGTTGGTCAGCCCCAGCATTTT

clone_size: few
v_call: TRBV6-5
j_call: TRBJ1-1
d_call: -
cdr3_aa: CASTKAANTEAFF
cdr3_nt: TGTGCCAGCACTAAGGCAGCGAACACTGAAGCTTTCTTT

clone_size: -
v_call: TRBV5-1
j_call: TRBJ1-4
d_call: -
cdr3_aa: CASRATGGTNEKLFF
cdr3_nt: TGCGCCAGCAGGGCTACGGGAGGAACTAATGAAAAACTGTTTTTT

clone_size: -
v_call: TRBV6-2/TRBV6-3
j_call: TRBJ1-2
d_call: TRBD1
cdr3_aa: CASSFQGGSHGYTF
cdr3_nt: TGTGCCAGCAGTTTTCAGGGGGGCTCCCATGGCTACACCTTC

clone_size: -
v_call: TRBV3-1/TRBV3-2
j_call: TRBJ1-4
d_call: -
cdr3_aa: CASSQGVGINEKLFF
cdr3_nt: TGTGCCAGCAGCCAAGGCGTGGGTATTAATGAAAAACTGTTTTTT

clone_size: -
v_call: TRBV14
j_call: TRBJ1-2
d_call: TRBD1
cdr3_aa: CASSGGQGARGYTF
cdr3_nt: TGTGCCAGCAGTGGAGGACAGGGGGCGCGGGGCTACACCTTC

clone_size: few
v_call: TRBV4-2
j_call: TRBJ2-2
d_call: TRBD2
cdr3_aa: CASSQDVAGSGELFF
cdr3_nt: TGTGCCAGCAGCCAAGACGTAGCGGGATCCGGGGAGCTGTTTTTT

clone_size: -
v_call: TRBV11-3
j_call: TRBJ1-6
d_call: -
cdr3_aa: CASSQDRGNSPLHF
cdr3_nt: TGTGCCAGCAGCCAGGACCGGGGTAATTCACCCCTCCACTTT

clone_size: -
v_call: TRBV7-2
j_call: TRBJ1-4
d_call: -
cdr3_aa: CASSLQATNEKLFF
cdr3_nt: TGTGCCAGCAGCTTACAGGCGACTAATGAAAAACTGTTTTTT

clone_size: -
v_call: TRBV3-1/TRBV3-2
j_call: TRBJ2-7
d_call: -
cdr3_aa: CASSQAGTGEQYF
cdr3_nt: TGTGCCAGCAGCCAAGCGGGGACTGGGGAGCAGTACTTC

clone_size: -
v_call: TRBV5-8
j_call: TRBJ2-3
d_call: -
cdr3_aa: CASSLGQASVSTDTQYF
cdr3_nt: TGTGCCAGCAGCTTGGGGCAGGCTAGCGTGAGCACAGATACGCAGTATTTT

clone_size: -
v_call: TRBV14
j_call: TRBJ1-1
d_call: TRBD1
cdr3_aa: CASSLGQLNTEAFF
cdr3_nt: TGTGCCAGCAGCCTGGGACAGCTGAACACTGAAGCTTTCTTT

clone_size: -
v_call: TRBV6-5
j_call: TRBJ1-5
d_call: -
cdr3_aa: CASSLEGSNQPQHF
cdr3_nt: TGTGCCAGCAGCCTGGAGGGGAGCAATCAGCCCCAGCATTTT

clone_size: few
v_call: TRBV7-8
j_call: TRBJ2-7
d_call: TRBD1
cdr3_aa: CASSLAAAGGAYEQYF
cdr3_nt: TGTGCCAGCAGCTTAGCGGCCGCAGGGGGCGCGTACGAGCAGTACTTC

clone_size: -
v_call: TRBV27
j_call: TRBJ1-6
d_call: -
cdr3_aa: CASSLEGVSSYNSPLHF
cdr3_nt: TGTGCCAGCAGCCTAGAGGGCGTAAGCTCCTATAATTCACCCCTCCACTTT

clone_size: -
v_call: TRBV28
j_call: TRBJ2-7
d_call: -
cdr3_aa: CASSSPDRAYEQYF
cdr3_nt: TGTGCCAGCAGTTCTCCGGACCGCGCCTACGAGCAGTACTTC

clone_size: -
v_call: TRBV7-2
j_call: TRBJ2-3
d_call: -
cdr3_aa: CASSLDPSTDTQYF
cdr3_nt: TGTGCCAGCAGCTTAGACCCCAGCACAGATACGCAGTATTTT

clone_size: -
v_call: TRBV2
j_call: TRBJ2-6
d_call: -
cdr3_aa: CASGGIGVGANVLTF
cdr3_nt: TGTGCCAGCGGTGGTATTGGGGTCGGGGCCAACGTCCTGACTTTC

clone_size: many
v_call: TRBV7-8
j_call: TRBJ1-5
d_call: -
cdr3_aa: CASSSEGNQPQHF
cdr3_nt: TGTGCCAGCAGCTCAGAGGGCAATCAGCCCCAGCATTTT

clone_size: -
v_call: TRBV9
j_call: TRBJ1-2
d_call: -
cdr3_aa: CASSVYEERGSPNYGYTF
cdr3_nt: TGTGCCAGCAGCGTATACGAGGAGAGGGGGTCCCCTAACTATGGCTACACCTTC

clone_size: -
v_call: TRBV6-6
j_call: TRBJ2-7
d_call: -
cdr3_aa: CASTGTVSSYEQYF
cdr3_nt: TGTGCCAGCACCGGGACTGTAAGCTCCTACGAGCAGTACTTC

clone_size: -
v_call: TRBV10-2
j_call: TRBJ1-5
d_call: -
cdr3_aa: CASSEGGMGQPQHF
cdr3_nt: TGCGCCAGCAGTGAGGGCGGGATGGGTCAGCCCCAGCATTTT

clone_size: -
v_call: TRBV3-1/TRBV3-2
j_call: TRBJ2-7
d_call: -
cdr3_aa: CASSPRAGIYEQYF
cdr3_nt: TGTGCCAGCAGCCCCCGGGCAGGCATCTACGAGCAGTACTTC

clone_size: -
v_call: TRBV4-1
j_call: TRBJ1-1
d_call: TRBD1
cdr3_aa: CASSQRQGALATEAFF
cdr3_nt: TGCGCCAGCAGCCAACGACAGGGGGCGCTTGCCACTGAAGCTTTCTTT

clone_size: -
v_call: TRBV10-3
j_call: TRBJ2-7
d_call: TRBD2
cdr3_aa: CAISRTSSSSYEQYF
cdr3_nt: TGTGCCATCAGTAGGACTAGCTCAAGCTCCTACGAGCAGTACTTC

clone_size: -
v_call: TRBV2
j_call: TRBJ1-1
d_call: TRBD1
cdr3_aa: CASGQGFGNTEAFF
cdr3_nt: TGTGCCAGCGGACAGGGTTTCGGGAACACTGAAGCTTTCTTT

clone_size: -
v_call: TRBV4-1
j_call: TRBJ1-2
d_call: TRBD1
cdr3_aa: CASSQRGQGAGGYTF
cdr3_nt: TGCGCCAGCAGCCAAAGGGGACAGGGGGCCGGTGGCTACACCTTC

clone_size: -
v_call: TRBV6-6
j_call: TRBJ2-7
d_call: -
cdr3_aa: CASSLPPWGENYEQYF
cdr3_nt: TGTGCCAGCAGTCTTCCCCCTTGGGGGGAGAACTACGAGCAGTACTTC

clone_size: -
v_call: TRBV2
j_call: TRBJ2-5
d_call: -
cdr3_aa: CASRARGKETQYF
cdr3_nt: TGTGCCAGCAGAGCCCGGGGGAAGGAGACCCAGTACTTC